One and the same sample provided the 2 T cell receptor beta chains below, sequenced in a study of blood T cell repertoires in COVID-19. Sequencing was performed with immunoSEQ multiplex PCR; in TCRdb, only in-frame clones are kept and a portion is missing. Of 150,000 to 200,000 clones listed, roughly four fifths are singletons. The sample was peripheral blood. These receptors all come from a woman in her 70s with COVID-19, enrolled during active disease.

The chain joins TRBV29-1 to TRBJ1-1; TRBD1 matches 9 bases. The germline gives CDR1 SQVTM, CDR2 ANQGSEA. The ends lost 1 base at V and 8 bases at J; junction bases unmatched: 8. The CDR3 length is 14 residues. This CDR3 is CSVEGGQGRSEAFF. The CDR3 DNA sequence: TGCAGCGTTGAAGGAGGACAGGGGAGATCGGAAGCTTTCTTT.

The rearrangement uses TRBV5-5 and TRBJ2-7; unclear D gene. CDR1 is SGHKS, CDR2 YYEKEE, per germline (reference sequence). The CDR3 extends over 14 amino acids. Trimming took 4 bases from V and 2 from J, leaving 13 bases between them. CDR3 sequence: CASSAYSPPYEQYF. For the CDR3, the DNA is TGTGCCAGCAGCGCTTACAGCCCTCCCTACGAGCAGTACTTC.